The 7 T cell receptor beta chains below come from one sample, sequenced in a study of blood T cell repertoires in COVID-19. Profiling relied on immunoSEQ multiplex PCR, and the TCRdb table lists in-frame clones only, not all of them. The data hold approximately 100,000 clones, with 90% to 95% observed a single time. Specimen: peripheral blood. The receptors come from a human donor in a cohort sampled during active COVID-19.

J is TRBJ1-1 and V is TRBV5-1; a possible D gene is TRBD1 (6 bases). The CDR3 totals 14 residues. The V gene's germline CDR1 is SGHRS and CDR2 YFSETQ. Deletions cut 6 bases from V and 1 base from J, with 13 bases between. The CDR3 spells CASKAGTPNTEAFF. In nucleotides, the CDR3 is TGCGCCAGCAAGGCCGGGACACCGAACACTGAAGCTTTCTTT.

The V call is TRBV3-1 (or the pseudogene TRBV3-2), the J call TRBJ2-7; D is possibly TRBD2 (6 bases). The V gene's germline CDR1 is LGHDT and CDR2 YNNKEL (reference sequence). Trimming removed 5 bases from V and 8 bases from J, with 16 bases in between. CDR3 length: 13 amino acids. The CDR3 spells CASSSYQGTQQYF. The CDR3 DNA follows: TGTGCCAGCAGCTCCTATCAAGGGACTCAGCAGTACTTC.

V gene TRBV30 combines with J gene TRBJ1-5; 8 nucleotides align to TRBD1. The CDR3 has 14 amino acids. V lost 2 bases, J lost 6 bases, and 6 bases stayed unmatched. Germline values: CDR1 GTSNPN, CDR2 SVGIG (reference sequence). This CDR3 reads CAWSPSTGAQPQHF. The CDR3 DNA sequence: TGTGCCTGGAGTCCCTCGACAGGGGCTCAGCCCCAGCATTTT.

The chain links TRBV7-9 to TRBJ2-5, with TRBD2 matching over 12 bases. Germline CDR1 and CDR2: SEHNR and FQNEAQ (reference sequence). With V trimmed by 3 bases and J by 4 bases, 9 bases remained unmatched. This CDR3 has 17 amino acids. The chain's CDR3 is CASSLGPLAGGRETQYF. As DNA, the CDR3 is TGTGCCAGCAGCTTGGGTCCACTAGCGGGAGGAAGAGAGACCCAGTACTTC. Filled out from reference TRBV7-9 and TRBJ2-5, the complete variable domain reads DTGVSQNPRHKITKRGQNVTFRCDPISEHNRLYWYRQTLGQGPEFLTYFQNEAQLEKSRLLSDRFSAERPKGSFSTLEIQRTEQGDSAMYLCASSLGPLAGGRETQYFGPGTRLLVL.

V usage is TRBV11-2 and J usage is TRBJ1-6; 7 bases line up with TRBD1. Germline V gene data show CDR1 as SGHAT and CDR2 as FQNNGV. The CDR3 runs 14 residues. After removal of 3 bases from V and 10 bases from J, the junction contained 6 bases not matched to a gene. CDR3 amino acids: CASSLTGFRSPLHF. In DNA, the CDR3 is TGTGCCAGCAGCTTGACAGGGTTTCGGTCACCCCTCCACTTT.

The chain has TRBV12-5 and TRBJ2-7; D gene unclear. V was pared by 0 bases and J by 5 bases, with 5 bases between. Germline V gene data show CDR1 as LGHNT and CDR2 as FRNRAP. The CDR3 loop spans 12 amino acids. The CDR3 DNA reads TGTGCTAGTGGTTTGGTAGAGGACGAGCAGTACTTC. Protein sequence: CASGLVEDEQYF. Together with reference TRBV12-5 and TRBJ2-7, the CDR3 gives the full variable domain: DARVTQTPRHKVTEMGQEVTMRCQPILGHNTVFWYRQTMMQGLELLAYFRNRAPLDDSGMPKDRFSAEMPDATLATLKIQPSEPRDSAVYFCASGLVEDEQYFGPGTRLTVT.

This chain joins TRBV4-3 and TRBJ2-1; no definite D call. The V gene's germline CDR1 is LGHNA and CDR2 YSLEER. Trimming stripped 0 bases from V and 6 bases from J, with 12 bases between. The CDR3 has 15 amino acids. CDR3 sequence reads: CASSQDEAPPNEQFF. The CDR3 nucleotides read TGCGCCAGCAGCCAAGATGAAGCGCCGCCCAATGAGCAGTTCTTC.